This T cell receptor beta chain was found in a study of T cells in Graves' hyperthyroidism and ophthalmopathy. Overall study findings and caveats: Blood also carried most thyroid clonotypes expanded above 0.001. A model of 13 V-J pairs discriminated ophthalmopathy from stable hyperthyroidism.

Template material for amplifying TCR beta CDR3 regions consisted of RNA transcripts. Initially, a first-round RT-PCR of the TCR CDR3 employed the HTBI primer set. TCRdb re-analysed the multiplex PCR reads in MiXCR, keeping a single row per CDR3 protein. The data contain hundreds of thousands of distinct CDR3 sequences, roughly 15% of them singletons. The V end lost 7 bases, the J end lost 3 bases, and 13 bases lay between the germline ends. Germline V gene lookup returns CDR1 MNHNS and CDR2 SASEGT. This CDR3 spans 14 amino acids. Enrolled ophthalmopathy patients presented with a Clinical Activity Score of at least 3, a NOSPECS grade of at least 4, and disease duration under 3 months. Uncontrolled infections, other autoimmune diseases, pregnancy or lactation led to exclusion of patients. As for this clonotype: The antigen is undetermined.

Input material: blood. The receptor was derived from a woman aged 45-60 years with Graves' ophthalmopathy. V is TRBV6-1 and J is TRBJ2-1; D perhaps matches TRBD1 (5 bases). DNA for the CDR3: TGTGCCAGCAATCTCGCAGGGCTCTACAATGAGCAGTTCTTC. Its translation: CASNLAGLYNEQFF.